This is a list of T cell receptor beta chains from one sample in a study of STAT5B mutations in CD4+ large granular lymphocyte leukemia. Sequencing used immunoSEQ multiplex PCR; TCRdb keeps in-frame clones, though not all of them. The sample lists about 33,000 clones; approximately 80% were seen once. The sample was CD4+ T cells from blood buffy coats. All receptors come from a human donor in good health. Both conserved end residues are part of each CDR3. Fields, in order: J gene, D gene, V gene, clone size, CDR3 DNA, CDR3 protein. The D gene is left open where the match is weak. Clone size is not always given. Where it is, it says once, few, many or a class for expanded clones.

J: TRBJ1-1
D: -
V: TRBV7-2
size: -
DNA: TGTGCCAGCAGCTTAGTCGGCTCGGGGCGAGGGAAAAGCACTGAAGCTTTCTTT
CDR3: CASSLVGSGRGKSTEAFF

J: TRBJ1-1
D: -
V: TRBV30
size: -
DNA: TGTGCCTGGAGTGGACCGGCGAACACTGAAGCTTTCTTT
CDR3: CAWSGPANTEAFF

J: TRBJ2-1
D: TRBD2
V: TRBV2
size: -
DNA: TGTGCCAGCTCCCCCGGAAGCGGGAGGGCCGTCTCCTACAATGAGCAGTTCTTC
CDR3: CASSPGSGRAVSYNEQFF

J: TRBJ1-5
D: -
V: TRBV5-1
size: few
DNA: TGCGCCAGCAGCTCAGGACAGAATCAGCCCCAGCATTTT
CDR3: CASSSGQNQPQHF

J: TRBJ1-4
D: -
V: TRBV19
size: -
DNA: TGTGCCAGTAGTATATTCGGGGGTAAGTTTAAGTCTAATGAAAAACTGTTTTTT
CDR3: CASSIFGGKFKSNEKLFF

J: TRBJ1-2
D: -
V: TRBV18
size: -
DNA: TGTGCCAGCTCACCACCGGGAGGGTCGGACTATGGCTACACCTTC
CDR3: CASSPPGGSDYGYTF

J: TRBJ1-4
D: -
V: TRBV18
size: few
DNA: TGTGCCAGCTCAGCCACGGCTACAACTAATGAAAAACTGTTTTTT
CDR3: CASSATATTNEKLFF

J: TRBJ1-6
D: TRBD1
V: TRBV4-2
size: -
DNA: TGTGCCAGCAGCCGGACCAGACAGGGGTATAATTCACCCCTCCACTTT
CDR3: CASSRTRQGYNSPLHF

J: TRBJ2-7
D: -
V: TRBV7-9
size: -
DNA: TGTGCCAGCGGCGACTTTAGGCGGGGCTACGAGCAGTACTTC
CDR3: CASGDFRRGYEQYF

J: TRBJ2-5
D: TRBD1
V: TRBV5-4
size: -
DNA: TGTGCCAGCAGCCCAGGGAGGGACAGGGGGCGAGAGACCCAGTACTTC
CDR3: CASSPGRDRGRETQYF

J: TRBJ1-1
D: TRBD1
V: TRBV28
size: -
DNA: TGTGCCAGCAGTTCGGGACAGGGAAGTACTGAAGCTTTCTTT
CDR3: CASSSGQGSTEAFF

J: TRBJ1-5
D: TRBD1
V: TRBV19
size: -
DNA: TGTGCCAGTACCGGGACAGGAAGCAATCAGCCCCAGCATTTT
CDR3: CASTGTGSNQPQHF

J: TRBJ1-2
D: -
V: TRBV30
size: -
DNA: TGTGCCTGGAGGCAAACTTCCGGGCATGGCTACACCTTC
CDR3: CAWRQTSGHGYTF

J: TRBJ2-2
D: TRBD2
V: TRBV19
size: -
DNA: TGTGCCAGTAGTATAACTAGCGGGAACACCGGGGAGCTGTTTTTT
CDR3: CASSITSGNTGELFF

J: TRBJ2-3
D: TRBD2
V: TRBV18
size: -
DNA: TGTGCCAGCTCACCACCGGGACTAGCGGGAGGGACAGATACGCAGTATTTT
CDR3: CASSPPGLAGGTDTQYF

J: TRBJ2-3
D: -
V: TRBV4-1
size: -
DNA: TGCGCCAGCAGCCAAGCGGAGTTGAGCACAGATACGCAGTATTTT
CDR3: CASSQAELSTDTQYF

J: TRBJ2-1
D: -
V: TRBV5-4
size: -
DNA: TGTGCCAGCAGCTTGGATGTCTACAATGAGCAGTTCTTC
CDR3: CASSLDVYNEQFF

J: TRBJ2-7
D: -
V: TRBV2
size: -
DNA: TGTGCCAGCTTTGGCCAGGGATCCTACGAGCAGTACTTC
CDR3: CASFGQGSYEQYF

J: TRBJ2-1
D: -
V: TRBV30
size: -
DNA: TGTGCCTGGAGCGGCCAGCTGTACAATGAGCAGTTCTTC
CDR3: CAWSGQLYNEQFF

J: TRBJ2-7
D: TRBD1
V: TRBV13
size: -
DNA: TGTGCCAGCAGCGGAGGGACAGGGGGCGGCGAGCAGTACTTC
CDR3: CASSGGTGGGEQYF

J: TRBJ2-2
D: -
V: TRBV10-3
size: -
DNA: TGTGCCATCAGTGAGTCTGGGCCCGGGGAGCTGTTTTTT
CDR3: CAISESGPGELFF

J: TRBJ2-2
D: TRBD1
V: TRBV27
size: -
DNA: TGTGCCAGCAGTCCATACCCTGGACAGGGACCCGGGGAGCTGTTTTTT
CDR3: CASSPYPGQGPGELFF

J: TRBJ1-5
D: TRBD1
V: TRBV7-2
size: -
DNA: TGTGCCAGCAGGAATAGGACAGGGAGCCAGCCCCAGCATTTT
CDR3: CASRNRTGSQPQHF

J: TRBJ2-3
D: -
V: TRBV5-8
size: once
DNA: TGTGCCAGCCGCCCCCCTGGGCCAGATACGCAGTATTTT
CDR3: CASRPPGPDTQYF

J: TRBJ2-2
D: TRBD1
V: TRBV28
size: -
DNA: TGTGCCAGCAGTTTGGGGGGACAGGGAAACACCGGGGAGCTGTTTTTT
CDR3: CASSLGGQGNTGELFF

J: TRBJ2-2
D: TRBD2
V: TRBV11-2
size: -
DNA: TGTGCCAGCAGCTTCCAACCCGTCGGGACGAGCGGGAGTACCGGGGAGCTGTTTTTT
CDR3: CASSFQPVGTSGSTGELFF

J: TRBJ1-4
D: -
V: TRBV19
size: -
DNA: TGTGCCAGTAGCTCACAGGGAATTAATGAAAAACTGTTTTTT
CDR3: CASSSQGINEKLFF

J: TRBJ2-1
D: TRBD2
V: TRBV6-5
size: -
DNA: TGTGCCAGCAGTTACTCACTAGCGGGAGCCAATGAGCAGTTCTTC
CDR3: CASSYSLAGANEQFF

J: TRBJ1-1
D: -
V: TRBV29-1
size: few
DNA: TGCAGCGTTGAGCTCGGGTTCGCTGAAGCTTTCTTT
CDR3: CSVELGFAEAFF

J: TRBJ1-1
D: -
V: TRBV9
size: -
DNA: TGTGCCAGCAGCGTAGCGGGCAACACTGAAGCTTTCTTT
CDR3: CASSVAGNTEAFF

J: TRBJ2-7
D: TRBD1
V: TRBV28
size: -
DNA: TGTGCCAGCAGTTCACCCCCGGGACAGCACGAGCAGTACTTC
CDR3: CASSSPPGQHEQYF

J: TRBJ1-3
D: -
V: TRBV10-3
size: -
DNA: TGTGCCATCAGTGAAGGCGGTGGGCTCTCTGGAAACACCATATATTTT
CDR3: CAISEGGGLSGNTIYF

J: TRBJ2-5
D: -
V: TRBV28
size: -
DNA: TGTGCCAGCAGTGCGGACAGCCAAGAGACCCAGTACTTC
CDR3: CASSADSQETQYF

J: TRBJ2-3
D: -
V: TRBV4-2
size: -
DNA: TGTGCCAGCAGCCAAGATGGGTTAAGGACCACAGATACGCAGTATTTT
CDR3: CASSQDGLRTTDTQYF

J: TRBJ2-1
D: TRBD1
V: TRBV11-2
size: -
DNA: TGTGCCAGCAGCTTAGGGGTCCTGGGACAGGGTATCAATGAGCAGTTCTTC
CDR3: CASSLGVLGQGINEQFF

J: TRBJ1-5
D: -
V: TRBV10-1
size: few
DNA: TGCGCCAGCAGTGACGGGAATCAGCCCCAGCATTTT
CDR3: CASSDGNQPQHF

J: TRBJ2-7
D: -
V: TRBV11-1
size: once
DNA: TGTGCCAGCAGCCGCCAGAGGGGCGCCTACGAGCAGTACTTC
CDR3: CASSRQRGAYEQYF

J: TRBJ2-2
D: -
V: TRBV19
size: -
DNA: TGTGCCAGTAGTATCCCCACAGTTTCTTCCGGGGAGCTGTTTTTT
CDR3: CASSIPTVSSGELFF

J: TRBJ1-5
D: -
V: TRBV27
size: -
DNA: TGTGCCAGCAGTACCATACAGGTGCCCCCTCAGCCCCAGCATTTT
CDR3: CASSTIQVPPQPQHF

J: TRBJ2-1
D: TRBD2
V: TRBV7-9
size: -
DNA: TGTGCCAGCAGCTCACTAGCGGGAGCGGACAATGAGCAGTTCTTC
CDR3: CASSSLAGADNEQFF

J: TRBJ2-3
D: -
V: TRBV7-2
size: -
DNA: TGTGCCAGCAGCTTCCTGTCCGGAACTAGCACAGATACGCAGTATTTT
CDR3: CASSFLSGTSTDTQYF

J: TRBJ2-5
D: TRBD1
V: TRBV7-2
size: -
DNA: TGTGCCAGCAGTAGCAGGGGGCGCGGGTGGGAGACCCAGTACTTC
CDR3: CASSSRGRGWETQYF

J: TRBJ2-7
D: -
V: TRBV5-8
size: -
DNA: TGTGCCAGCAGCTTGGTTGGGACCCACCCCTACGAGCAGTACTTC
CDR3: CASSLVGTHPYEQYF

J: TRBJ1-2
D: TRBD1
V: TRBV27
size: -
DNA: TGTGCCAGCAGTTCCCAGACAGGGTTCCGCGGCTACACCTTC
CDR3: CASSSQTGFRGYTF

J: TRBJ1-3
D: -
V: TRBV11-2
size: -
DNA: TGTGCCAGCAGCTTAGATCCATCTGGAAACACCATATATTTT
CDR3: CASSLDPSGNTIYF

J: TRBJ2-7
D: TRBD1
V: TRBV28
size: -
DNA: TGTGCCAGCAGTTCGAGACAGGGGGGCTCCTACGAGCAGTACTTC
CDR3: CASSSRQGGSYEQYF

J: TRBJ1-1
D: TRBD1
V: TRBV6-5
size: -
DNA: TGTGCCAGCAGTAGAGGGGGCGTGCACGAAGCTTTCTTT
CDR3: CASSRGGVHEAFF

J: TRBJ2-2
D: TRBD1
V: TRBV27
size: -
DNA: TGTGCCAGCAGTTTTAGGACAGGGGCGAACACCGGGGAGCTGTTTTTT
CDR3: CASSFRTGANTGELFF

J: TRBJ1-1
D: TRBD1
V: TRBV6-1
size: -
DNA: TGTGCCAGCAGTGCTGTTTGGCAGGGGGCGGTAACTGAAGCTTTCTTT
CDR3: CASSAVWQGAVTEAFF

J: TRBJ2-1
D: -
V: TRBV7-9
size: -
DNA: TGTGCCAGCAGCTCGGCCCCCCCGAGCTACAATGAGCAGTTCTTC
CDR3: CASSSAPPSYNEQFF

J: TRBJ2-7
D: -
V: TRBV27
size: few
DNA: TGTGCCAGCAGTTTCACGGTGCAGGCCTACGAGCAGTACTTC
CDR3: CASSFTVQAYEQYF

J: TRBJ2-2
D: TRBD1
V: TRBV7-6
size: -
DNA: TGTGCCAGCAGCAGATCCGGGACAGGGCATAACACCGGGGAGCTGTTTTTT
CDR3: CASSRSGTGHNTGELFF

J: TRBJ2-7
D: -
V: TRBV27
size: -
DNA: TGTGCCAGCACAGGGGCTTCCTACGAGCAGTACTTC
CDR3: CASTGASYEQYF

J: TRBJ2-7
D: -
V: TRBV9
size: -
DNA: TGTGCCAGCAACCGGGGGGACAGCACCTACGAGCAGTACTTC
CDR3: CASNRGDSTYEQYF

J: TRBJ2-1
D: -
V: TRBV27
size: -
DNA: TGTGCCAGCAGTTTATCGGGTGGGGGCGGGGAGCAGTTCTTC
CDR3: CASSLSGGGGEQFF

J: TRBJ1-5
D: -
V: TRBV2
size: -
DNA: TGTGCCAGCAGTGAGCAGGGAGATCAGCCCCAGCATTTT
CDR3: CASSEQGDQPQHF